These T cell receptor beta chains were read from a single sample in a study of cytomegalovirus exposure and HLA in healthy donors. Method: immunoSEQ multiplex PCR; TCRdb's copy keeps in-frame clones and lacks some. The sample records 200,000 to 300,000 clones, around 83% being singletons. The sample consisted of PBMCs. The receptors here all came from a girl between 2 and 10 years old in good health and CMV-seronegative. Both conserved end residues are part of each CDR3. The D gene is left open where the match is weak. Only some rows state a clone size, as once, few, many or a class for expanded clones.

v_gene,d_gene,abundance,j_gene,CDR3nt,CDR3aa
TRBV7-9,TRBD1,NA,TRBJ1-3,TGTGCCAGCAGCTCCCGACAGGGAAAAAGTGGAAACACCATATATTTT,CASSSRQGKSGNTIYF
TRBV30,TRBD1,once,TRBJ2-3,TGTGCCTGGGACGGACAGGGGCGAAATACGCAGTATTTT,CAWDGQGRNTQYF
TRBV9,NA,NA,TRBJ2-2,TGTGCCAGCAGCGTAGGGGGGGGGCCGTACACCGGGGAGCTGTTTTTT,CASSVGGGPYTGELFF
TRBV19,TRBD1,NA,TRBJ2-1,TGTGCCAGTAGGGACAGGGTGCATTATGAGCAGTTCTTC,CASRDRVHYEQFF
TRBV7-9,NA,NA,TRBJ1-5,TGTGCCAGCAGCTTAGGACAGGTCGATCAGCCCCAGCATTTT,CASSLGQVDQPQHF
TRBV2,TRBD2,NA,TRBJ2-1,TGTGCCAGCAGTAGTAGCGGGAGAGGGTCCTACAATGAGCAGTTCTTC,CASSSSGRGSYNEQFF
TRBV30,NA,NA,TRBJ1-2,TGTGCCTGGAGTGTCTCGTCCTATGGCTACACCTTC,CAWSVSSYGYTF
TRBV18,TRBD1,NA,TRBJ1-1,TGTGCCAGCTCGCCCGATAGGACAGGAGAGGACACTGAAGCTTTCTTT,CASSPDRTGEDTEAFF
TRBV6-5,TRBD1,NA,TRBJ2-7,TGTGCCAGCAGTCCCCGGGACAGGCTCTACGAGCAGTACTTC,CASSPRDRLYEQYF
TRBV5-6,TRBD1,NA,TRBJ1-4,TGTGCCAGCAGCTGGGACAGGGGGCGTGAAAAACTGTTTTTT,CASSWDRGREKLFF
TRBV7-2,NA,once,TRBJ2-7,TGTGCCAGCGGCTACGAGCCCTACGAGCAGTACTTC,CASGYEPYEQYF
TRBV4-1,NA,once,TRBJ1-1,TGCGCCAGCAGCCAAGAGTCCTGGGGACAGAACACTGAAGCTTTCTTT,CASSQESWGQNTEAFF
TRBV18,TRBD1,NA,TRBJ2-1,TGTGCCAGCACGGGACAGGGCGGGAATGAGCAGTTCTTC,CASTGQGGNEQFF
TRBV19,NA,NA,TRBJ2-5,TGTGCCAGTAGCCAAACAGTTACCCGACAAGAGACCCAGTACTTC,CASSQTVTRQETQYF
TRBV4-1,NA,few,TRBJ2-7,TGCGCCAGCAGCCAAGATCGGGGTCGAGTGTACGAGCAGTACTTC,CASSQDRGRVYEQYF
TRBV10-1,TRBD2,NA,TRBJ2-7,TGCGCCAGCAGTGATGGCGGGACTAGCGGCTACGAGCAGTACTTC,CASSDGGTSGYEQYF
TRBV11-3,NA,NA,TRBJ1-1,TGTGCCAGCAGCCCCCGAGGCAGTTACACTGAAGCTTTCTTT,CASSPRGSYTEAFF
TRBV19,NA,NA,TRBJ2-3,TGTGCCAGTAGTATAGTCCGGACTGTCACAGATACGCAGTATTTT,CASSIVRTVTDTQYF
TRBV6-5,NA,NA,TRBJ1-2,TGTGCCAGCAATACCCGAGATAACTATGGCTACACCTTC,CASNTRDNYGYTF
TRBV6-5,NA,NA,TRBJ1-4,TGTGCCAGCAATGGAGGGAGGACTAATGAAAAACTGTTTTTT,CASNGGRTNEKLFF
TRBV27,TRBD1,NA,TRBJ1-1,TGTGCCAGCAGCAGGGGACAGAAAACTGAAGCTTTCTTT,CASSRGQKTEAFF
TRBV4-1,NA,NA,TRBJ2-7,TGCGCCAGCAGCCAAGAGGAGGGCCCCTACGAGCAGTACTTC,CASSQEEGPYEQYF
TRBV14,TRBD1,NA,TRBJ1-2,TGTGCCAGCAGCCAGTCAGGGGGTAACTATGGCTACACCTTC,CASSQSGGNYGYTF
TRBV6-1,TRBD1,once,TRBJ1-2,TGTGCCAGCAGTGAAGGTTTAGGAGGGGGCGGCTATGGCTACACCTTC,CASSEGLGGGGYGYTF
TRBV29-1,NA,once,TRBJ1-4,TGCAGCGTTGGGGAACGGGGGGGGAATGAAAAACTGTTTTTT,CSVGERGGNEKLFF
TRBV30,NA,few,TRBJ1-1,TGTGCCTGGAGTATTGGAGGGCATACCACTGAAGCTTTCTTT,CAWSIGGHTTEAFF
TRBV19,TRBD1,NA,TRBJ2-7,TGTGCCACCGGACAGGATTTACCTTACGAGCAGTACTTC,CATGQDLPYEQYF
TRBV4-2,TRBD1,NA,TRBJ1-5,TGTGCCAGCAGCCAAGATTCATGGGGCTTGGACAGGACTAGCAATCAGCCCCAGCATTTT,CASSQDSWGLDRTSNQPQHF
TRBV2,NA,NA,TRBJ1-1,TGTGCCAGTGGGGAGGGGAACACTGAAGCTTTCTTT,CASGEGNTEAFF
TRBV19,TRBD1,NA,TRBJ2-7,TGTGCCAGTAGTATGTCAGGGGGATCCTACGAGCAGTACTTC,CASSMSGGSYEQYF
TRBV6-5,TRBD2,few,TRBJ2-1,TGTGCCAGCAGCCTAGCGGGAGACAATGAGCAGTTCTTC,CASSLAGDNEQFF
TRBV4-1,TRBD1,NA,TRBJ2-7,TGCGCCAGCAGCCAAAAGGGGGACGGACAGGGTCGGTACGAGCAGTACTTC,CASSQKGDGQGRYEQYF
TRBV4-2,NA,NA,TRBJ2-1,TGTGCCAGCAGCCAAGAGGCAGATAATGAGCAGTTCTTC,CASSQEADNEQFF
TRBV2,TRBD2,NA,TRBJ2-5,TGTGCCAGCAGTGCCGGACTAGCGGGGGGAGAGACCCAGTACTTC,CASSAGLAGGETQYF
TRBV4-3,TRBD1,NA,TRBJ1-2,TGCGCCAGCAGCCAAGAATGGGCGACAGGGTGGCTGACCTACACCTTC,CASSQEWATGWLTYTF
TRBV6-1,NA,NA,TRBJ2-7,TGTGCCAGCAGTGGGACAGTCCAGGGGGAGCAGTACTTC,CASSGTVQGEQYF
TRBV9,NA,NA,TRBJ2-5,TGTGCCAGCAGCCTAGTAGGGGGTGTTTGGGAGACCCAGTACTTC,CASSLVGGVWETQYF
TRBV6-1,NA,once,TRBJ2-7,TGTGCCAGCAGTGAAGCGGGAGGTTTTGGCGAGCAGTACTTC,CASSEAGGFGEQYF
TRBV11-2,NA,NA,TRBJ1-1,TGTGCCAGCAGCATCCGGACAGTCACTGAAGCTTTCTTT,CASSIRTVTEAFF